This T cell receptor beta chain was profiled in a study of blood T cell repertoires in COVID-19. On the study more broadly: The origin of the acute and convalescent COVID-19 samples was the United States, Italy and Spain. In each case, the material was cDNA or gDNA derived from T cells, B-cell-depleted T cells, or PBMCs.

The V and J ends lost 6 bases and 2 bases respectively, with 13 bases between them. Germline V gives CDR1 MNHEY, CDR2 SVGAGI. This CDR3 spans 14 amino acids. This table comes from immunoSEQ multiplex PCR, and its TCRdb copy is limited to in-frame clones, with some not included. This table has around 250,000 clones, 85% appearing once. Participants reported their clinical history, and cohort assignment relied on those reports. The chain carries TRBV6-5 and TRBJ1-2, with a weak D call TRBD1 (6 bases). The sample was PBMCs or T cells enriched from blood (not recorded which). This clonotype originated in a woman aged 50 to 60 with acute COVID-19. The CDR3: CASSNRVVNYGYTF. In DNA, the CDR3 is TGTGCCAGCAGCAACAGGGTTGTCAACTATGGCTACACCTTC.